Sequencing of this T cell receptor (beta chain) was carried out in a study of monozygotic twins with inflammatory bowel disease. A remark on this clonotype: Antigen: not known.

Using the 5' RACE reads, TCRdb records one entry per CDR3 protein without DNA. This sample's clone table lists 310,000 or so distinct CDR3 sequences. Points from the study as a whole: Immunosuppressive treatments were not uniform, and this may have added variability to patient repertoires. Concordance status among twins (concordant versus discordant) showed no link to repertoire similarity, possibly from limited power.

This CDR3 is 15 amino acids long. The V gene's germline CDR1 is SGHRS and CDR2 YFSETQ. The specimen sequenced was blood. The chain joins TRBV5-1 to TRBJ1-6; lacking DNA, the TRBD1 call made by TCRdb goes unchecked. This TCR was sampled from a human donor with ulcerative colitis or Crohn's disease, or a healthy co-twin of an affected twin (not recorded which). CDR3 protein: CASSFGTATNSPLHF.